This TCR beta chain was sequenced during a study of T cell repertoires in cytomegalovirus infection. Study at large: CMV epitopes used comprised recently identified HLA-C-restricted ones and well-studied HLA-B-restricted ones. CMV infection together with matching HLA type was indicated by public TCR beta signatures. Study findings and constraints: Based on cumulative public TCR beta family frequency, carriers of CMV plus the relevant HLA were identified. HLA-C-restricted CMV clonotypes gave the most frequent clonotype in two of eight donors.

The CDR3 consists of 14 residues. Germline V gene lookup returns CDR1 MGHDK and CDR2 SYGVNS. TCRdb fed the reads into MiXCR, producing one record per CDR3 protein. The sample records about 830,000 distinct CDR3 sequences, approximately 32% being singletons. As for this clonotype: Its antigen is not identified. The junction departs from germline at one end; a sequencing error may be responsible.

The receptor's source is a human donor in good health (CMV status not recorded). Some clones in this sample may be carry-over from other donors' samples. The chain combines TRBV25-1 with TRBJ2-6, with D perhaps matching TRBD1 (5 bases). This sample comprised cultured CD8+ T cells from PBMCs, obtained from culture after CMV antigen stimulation. The CDR3 loop is CASKDNSGANVLTF. CDR3 bases: TGTGCCAGCAAAGACAACTCTGGGGCCAACGTTCTGACTTTC.